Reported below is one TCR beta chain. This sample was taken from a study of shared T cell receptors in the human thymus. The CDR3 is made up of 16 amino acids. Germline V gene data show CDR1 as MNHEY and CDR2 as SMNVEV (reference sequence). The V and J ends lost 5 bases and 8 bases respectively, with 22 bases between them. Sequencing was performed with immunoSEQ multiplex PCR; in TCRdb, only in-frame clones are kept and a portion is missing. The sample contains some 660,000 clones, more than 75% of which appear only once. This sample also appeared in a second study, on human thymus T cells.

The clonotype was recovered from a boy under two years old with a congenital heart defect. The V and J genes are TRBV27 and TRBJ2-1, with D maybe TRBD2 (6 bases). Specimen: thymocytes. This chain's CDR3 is CASSPIGQRRAHEQFF. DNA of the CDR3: TGTGCCAGCAGTCCGATCGGGCAAAGGAGGGCTCATGAGCAGTTCTTC.